This record covers a single T cell receptor (beta chain). The sample originates from a study of T cell responses to AZD1222 COVID-19 vaccine. TCRdb's copy holds only in-frame clones and misses some; the assay was immunoSEQ multiplex PCR. This table holds roughly 72,000 clones, approximately 89% found once. The CDR3 is 13 amino acids. CDR1 is MNHEY and CDR2 is SVGAGI in the germline V gene. With 5 bases clipped from V and 5 bases from J, the junction kept 3 bases outside the gene matches. The material was peripheral blood, obtained 28 days after the second dose of the MenACWY control vaccine. This chain uses TRBV6-5 with TRBJ1-2; 9 positions agree with TRBD1. The sequence was obtained from an adult who received the MenACWY meningococcal vaccine as a control. CDR3 sequence (DNA): TGTGCCAGCAGTCAGGGACAGGGATATGGCTACACCTTC. It is translated as CASSQGQGYGYTF.